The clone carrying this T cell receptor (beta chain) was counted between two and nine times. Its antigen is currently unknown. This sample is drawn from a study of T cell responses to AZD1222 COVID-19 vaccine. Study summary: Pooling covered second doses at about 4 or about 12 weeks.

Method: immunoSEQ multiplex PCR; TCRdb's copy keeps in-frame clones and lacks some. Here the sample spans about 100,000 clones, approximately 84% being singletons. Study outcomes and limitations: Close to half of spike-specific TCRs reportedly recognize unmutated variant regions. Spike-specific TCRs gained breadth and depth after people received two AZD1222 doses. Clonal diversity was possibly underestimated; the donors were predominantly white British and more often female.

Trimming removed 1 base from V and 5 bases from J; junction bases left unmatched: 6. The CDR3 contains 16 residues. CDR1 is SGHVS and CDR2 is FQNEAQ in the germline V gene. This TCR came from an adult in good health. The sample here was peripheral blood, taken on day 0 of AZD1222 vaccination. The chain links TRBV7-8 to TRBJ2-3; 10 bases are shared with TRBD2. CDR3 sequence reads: CASSLVISGGLDTQYF. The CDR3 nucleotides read TGTGCCAGCAGCTTAGTAATTAGCGGGGGGTTAGATACGCAGTATTTT. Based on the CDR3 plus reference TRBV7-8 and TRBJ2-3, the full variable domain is GAGVSQSPRYKVAKRGQDVALRCDPISGHVSLFWYQQALGQGPEFLTYFQNEAQLDKSGLPSDRFFAERPEGSVSTLKIQRTQQEDSAVYLCASSLVISGGLDTQYFGPGTRLTVL.